This record covers a single TCR beta chain. This receptor's antigen is unknown. Base qualities are not at hand, and no much larger clone is one base apart. The source of the sample is a study of T cell changes during pregnancy in multiple sclerosis (dated by TCRdb to between 2019 and 2020). With respect to the entire study: The study examined how the T cell repertoire changed over the course of pregnancy in women with multiple sclerosis.

Libraries came from the immunoSEQ multiplex PCR assay. This is the immuneACCESS table as TCRdb keeps it, with only in-frame sequences that have V and J called. A part of the clones is gone; compared with another copy, unresolved V genes explain less than half, and the rest is unexplained. Recorded for this sample are approximately 60,000 clones; 85% to 95% of them occurred a single time. 3.5% of the sample goes to the ten largest clones. This TCR came from a female donor with multiple sclerosis, enrolled in a pregnancy study. The starting material was CD8+ T cells from peripheral blood mononuclear cells, obtained in the third trimester of pregnancy.

The base sequence is TGTGCCAGCAGCTTTTATGCGGGAGTGATCACAGATACGCAGTATTTT. It encodes CASSFYAGVITDTQYF. The sequence links TRBV5-5 to TRBJ2-3, and TRBD2 matches 7 of the central bases. From the cysteine up to the phenylalanine, the CDR3 has a length of 16 residues. Of all the DNA, just the CDR3 is kept, 48 bases in frame from base 1. According to the germline V gene (reference sequence), CDR1 reads SGHKS and CDR2 reads YYEKEE. Compared with germline, V lacks 2 bases and J lacks 2 bases; bases without a gene match: 8.